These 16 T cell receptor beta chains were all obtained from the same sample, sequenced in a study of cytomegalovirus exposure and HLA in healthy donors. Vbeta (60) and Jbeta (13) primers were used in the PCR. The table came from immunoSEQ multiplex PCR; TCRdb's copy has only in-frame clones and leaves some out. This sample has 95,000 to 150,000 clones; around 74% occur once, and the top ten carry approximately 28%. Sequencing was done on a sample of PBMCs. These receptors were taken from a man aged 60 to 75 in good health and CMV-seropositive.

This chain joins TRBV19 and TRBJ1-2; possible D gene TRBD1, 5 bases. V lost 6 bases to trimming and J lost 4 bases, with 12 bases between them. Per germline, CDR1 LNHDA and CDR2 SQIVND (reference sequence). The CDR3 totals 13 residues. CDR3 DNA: TGTGCCAGTAGCCTTGGGGGGTTCTATGGCTACACCTTC. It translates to CASSLGGFYGYTF.

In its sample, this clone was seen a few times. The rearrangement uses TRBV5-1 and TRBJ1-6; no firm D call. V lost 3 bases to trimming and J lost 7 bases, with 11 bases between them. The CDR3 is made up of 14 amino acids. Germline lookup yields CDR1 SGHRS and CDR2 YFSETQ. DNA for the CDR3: TGCGCCAGCAGCTCGGGTGGTGGGAATTCACCCCTCCACTTT. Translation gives CASSSGGGNSPLHF.

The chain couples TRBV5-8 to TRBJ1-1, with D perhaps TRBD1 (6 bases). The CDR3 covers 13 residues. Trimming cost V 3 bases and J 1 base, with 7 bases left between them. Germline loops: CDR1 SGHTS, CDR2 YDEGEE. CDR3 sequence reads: CASSWDTNTEAFF. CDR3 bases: TGTGCCAGCAGCTGGGACACGAACACTGAAGCTTTCTTT.

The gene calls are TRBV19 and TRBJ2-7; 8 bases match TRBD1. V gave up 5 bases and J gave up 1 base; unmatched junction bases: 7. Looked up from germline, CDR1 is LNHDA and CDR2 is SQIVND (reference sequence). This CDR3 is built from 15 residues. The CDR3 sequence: CASSSRQGKSYEQYF. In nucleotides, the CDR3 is TGTGCCAGTAGTTCAAGACAGGGGAAATCCTACGAGCAGTACTTC.

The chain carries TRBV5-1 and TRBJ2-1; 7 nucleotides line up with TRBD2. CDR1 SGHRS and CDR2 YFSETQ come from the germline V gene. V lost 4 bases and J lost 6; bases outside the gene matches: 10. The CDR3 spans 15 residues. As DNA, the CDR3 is TGCGCCAGCAGCCTTATGGGGGGGGATAGCAATGAGCAGTTCTTC. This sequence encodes CASSLMGGDSNEQFF.

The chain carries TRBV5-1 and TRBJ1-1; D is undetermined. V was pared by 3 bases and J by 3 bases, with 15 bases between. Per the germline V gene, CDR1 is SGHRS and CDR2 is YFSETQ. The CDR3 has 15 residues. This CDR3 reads CASSSGGRTHTEAFF. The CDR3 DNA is TGCGCCAGCAGCTCTGGAGGGAGGACTCACACTGAAGCTTTCTTT.

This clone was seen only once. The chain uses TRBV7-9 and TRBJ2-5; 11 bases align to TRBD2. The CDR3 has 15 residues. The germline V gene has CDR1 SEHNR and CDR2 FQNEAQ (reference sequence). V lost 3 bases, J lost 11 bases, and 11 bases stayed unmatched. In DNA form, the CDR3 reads TGTGCCAGCAGCTTCTCTAGCGGGAGGACCGGGGAGCAGTACTTC. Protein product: CASSFSSGRTGEQYF.

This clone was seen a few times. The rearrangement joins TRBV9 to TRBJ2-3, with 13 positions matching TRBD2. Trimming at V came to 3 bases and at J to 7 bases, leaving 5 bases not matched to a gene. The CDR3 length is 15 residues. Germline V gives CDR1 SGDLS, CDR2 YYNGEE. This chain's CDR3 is CASSALAGGPHTQYF. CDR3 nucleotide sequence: TGTGCCAGCAGCGCACTAGCGGGAGGGCCACATACGCAGTATTTT.

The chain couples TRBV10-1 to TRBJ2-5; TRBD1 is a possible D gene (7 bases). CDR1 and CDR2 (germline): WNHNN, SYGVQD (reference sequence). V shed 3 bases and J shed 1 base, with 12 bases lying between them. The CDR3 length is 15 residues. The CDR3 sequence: CASSEGGGPQETQYF. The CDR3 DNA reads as TGCGCCAGCAGTGAAGGAGGGGGCCCCCAAGAGACCCAGTACTTC.

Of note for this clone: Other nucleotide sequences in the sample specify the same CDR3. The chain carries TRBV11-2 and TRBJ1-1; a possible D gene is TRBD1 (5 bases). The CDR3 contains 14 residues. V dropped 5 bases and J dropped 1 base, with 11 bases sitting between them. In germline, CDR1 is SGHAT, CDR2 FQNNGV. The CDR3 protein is CASSLFQGNTEAFF. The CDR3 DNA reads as TGTGCCAGCAGCCTTTTCCAGGGGAACACTGAAGCTTTCTTT. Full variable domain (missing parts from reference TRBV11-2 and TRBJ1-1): EAGVAQSPRYKIIEKRQSVAFWCNPISGHATLYWYQQILGQGPKLLIQFQNNGVVDDSQLPKDRFSAERLKGVDSTLKIQPAKLEDSAVYLCASSLFQGNTEAFFGQGTRLTVV.

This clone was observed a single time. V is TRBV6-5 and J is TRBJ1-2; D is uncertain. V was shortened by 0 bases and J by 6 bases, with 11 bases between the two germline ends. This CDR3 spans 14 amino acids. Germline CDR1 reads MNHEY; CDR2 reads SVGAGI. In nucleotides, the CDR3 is TGTGCCAGCAGTTACTCACGAGGGTATGATGGCTACACCTTC. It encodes CASSYSRGYDGYTF.

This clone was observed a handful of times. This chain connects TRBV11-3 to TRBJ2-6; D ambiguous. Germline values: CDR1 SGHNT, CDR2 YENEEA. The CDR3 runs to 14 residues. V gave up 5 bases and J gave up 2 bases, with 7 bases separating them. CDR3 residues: CASSLSAGANVLTF. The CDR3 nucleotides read TGTGCCAGCAGCCTTAGTGCTGGGGCCAACGTCCTGACTTTC.

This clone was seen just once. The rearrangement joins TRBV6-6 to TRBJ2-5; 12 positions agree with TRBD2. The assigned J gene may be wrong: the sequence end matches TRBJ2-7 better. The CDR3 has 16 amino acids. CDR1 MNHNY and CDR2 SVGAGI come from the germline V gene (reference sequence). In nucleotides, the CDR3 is TGTGCCAGCAGTTTAACTAGCGGGAGGAAGTCCTACGAGCAGTACTTC. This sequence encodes CASSLTSGRKSYEQYF.

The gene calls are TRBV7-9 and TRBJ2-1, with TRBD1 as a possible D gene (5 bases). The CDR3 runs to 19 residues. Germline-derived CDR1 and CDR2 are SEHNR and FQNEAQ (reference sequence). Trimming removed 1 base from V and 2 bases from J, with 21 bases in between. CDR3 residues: CASSLGVIGRGGPYNEQFF. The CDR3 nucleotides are TGTGCCAGCAGCTTAGGTGTCATCGGTAGGGGCGGACCCTACAATGAGCAGTTCTTC.

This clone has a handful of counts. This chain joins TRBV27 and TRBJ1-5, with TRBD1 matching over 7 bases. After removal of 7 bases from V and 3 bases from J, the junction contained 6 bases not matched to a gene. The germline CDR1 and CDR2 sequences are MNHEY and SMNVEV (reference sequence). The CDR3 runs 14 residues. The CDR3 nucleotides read TGTGCCAGCACTGCAGGGACAGTCAATCAGCCCCAGCATTTT. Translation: CASTAGTVNQPQHF.

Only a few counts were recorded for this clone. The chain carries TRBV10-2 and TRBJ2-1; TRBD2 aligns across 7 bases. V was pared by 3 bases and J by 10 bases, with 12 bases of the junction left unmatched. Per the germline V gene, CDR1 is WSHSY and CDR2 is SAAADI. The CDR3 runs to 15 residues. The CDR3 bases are TGCGCCAGCAGTGACGGTGGGACTACACCGGGGGAGCAGTTCTTC. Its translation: CASSDGGTTPGEQFF.